This TCR beta chain appears in the sequencing data of a study of cytomegalovirus exposure and HLA in healthy donors. Findings and caveats of the study: It has been reported that TCR beta sequences accurately predicted the HLA-A and HLA-B alleles of most subjects. An apparent linkage of common viral pathogens to several of the most significant clusters emerged in a later analysis.

This clone showed up just a few times. Its antigen is unknown. PCR amplification relied on 60 Vbeta primers (plus 13 Jbeta primers). Libraries were prepared by immunoSEQ multiplex PCR; TCRdb keeps only in-frame clonotypes and omits some of them. Of more than 60,000 clones in the sample, approximately 79% are singletons; the top ten hold under 3%. The TCR sequence derives from a woman in her 30s in good health and CMV-seronegative. Material: PBMCs.

CDR3 DNA: TGTGCCAGCAGCTCTGATGACAGGGCGGCTTTCTTT. It yields the protein CASSSDDRAAFF. V gene TRBV7-2 combines with J gene TRBJ1-1; the match to TRBD1 covers 7 bases. Losses at the gene ends were 4 bases for V and 11 bases for J; bases not matched to a gene: 7. The CDR3 spans 12 residues. Germline CDR1 SGHTA, CDR2 FQGNSA.